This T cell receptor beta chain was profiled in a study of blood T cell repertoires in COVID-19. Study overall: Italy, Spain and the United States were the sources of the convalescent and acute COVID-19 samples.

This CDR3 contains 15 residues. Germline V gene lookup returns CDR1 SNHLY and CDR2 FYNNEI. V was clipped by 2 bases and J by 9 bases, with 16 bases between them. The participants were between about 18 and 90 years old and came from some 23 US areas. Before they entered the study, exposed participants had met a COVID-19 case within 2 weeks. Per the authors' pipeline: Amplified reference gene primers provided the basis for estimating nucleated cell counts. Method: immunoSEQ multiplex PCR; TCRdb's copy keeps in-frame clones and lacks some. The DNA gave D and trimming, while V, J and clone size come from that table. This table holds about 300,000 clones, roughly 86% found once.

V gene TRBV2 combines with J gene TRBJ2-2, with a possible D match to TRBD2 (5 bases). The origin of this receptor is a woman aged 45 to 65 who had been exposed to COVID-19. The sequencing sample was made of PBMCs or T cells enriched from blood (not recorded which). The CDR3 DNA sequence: TGTGCCAGCAGTGAAACCCCGAGGGCCGGGAGGGAGCTGTTTTTT. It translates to CASSETPRAGRELFF.